The sequence of this TCR beta chain was determined in a study of cytomegalovirus exposure and HLA in healthy donors. Deletions cut 7 bases from V and 6 bases from J, with 18 bases between. In germline, CDR1 is LNHDA, CDR2 SQIVND (reference sequence). There are 14 residues in the CDR3. With 60 Vbeta and 13 Jbeta primers, the PCR was carried out. Here immunoSEQ multiplex PCR was the method, and the copy in TCRdb shows in-frame clones only, minus some. The table records about 64,000 clones, roughly 80% of them present only once. Source material: PBMCs. The chain recombines TRBV19 with TRBJ1-2; D is perhaps TRBD1 (6 bases). The source is a male donor in good health and CMV-seropositive. The CDR3 coding sequence is TGTGCCAGTATACGTGGGGGCGATTATCATGGCTACACCTTC. Amino acid sequence: CASIRGGDYHGYTF.